This T cell receptor beta chain appears in the sequencing data of a study of shared T cell receptors in the human thymus (dated by TCRdb to about 2021). Study-wide context: The study examined how self-reactive, shared T-cell receptor alpha chains are generated in the human thymus.

Per the germline V gene (reference sequence), MNHEY is the CDR1 and SMNVEV is the CDR2. There are 14 amino acids in the CDR3, from cysteine to phenylalanine inclusive. The retained sequence is limited to the CDR3, 42 bases, with the frame set at the first base. V is pruned by 5 bases and J by 0 bases, leaving 3 bases of the junction without a gene match. This clone has just a few counts. It has no known antigen specificity. No base-level quality is on record; no much larger clone is a single base apart. Library method: the immunoSEQ multiplex PCR assay. Entries here come from immuneACCESS through TCRdb and include only in-frame sequences with V and J called. Some clones fail to appear in such tables; in the studies checked, an unresolved V gene covers under half of the shortfall, and the cause of the remainder is unknown. For this sample there are hundreds of thousands of clones; approximately 85% appear just once. The ten largest clonotypes hold under 0.012% of the sample.

The same sample was also studied in work on human thymus T cells. That second report states: The donors were immunologically healthy infants in Finland who had open corrective cardiac surgery for congenital heart defects. Thymus tissue was obtained as surgical resects removed during corrective cardiac surgery. V and J gene segment usage appeared biased in both thymic and peripheral blood repertoires. The related research reported highly overlapping thymic TCR repertoires among unrelated individuals. The study characterized TCR alpha and beta repertoires from eight infant thymus samples and four related peripheral blood samples. The cohort included several male and two female infants, with donor ages spanning 7 to 244 days. After being mechanically released from the tissue, thymocytes were kept at -70 degrees C in pellets of about 8.5-32 million cells. Genomic DNA was extracted from frozen cell pellets with a QIAsymphony instrument. The immunoSEQ multiplex PCR assay was used to amplify the TCRB and TCRAD loci from a standardized amount of quality-controlled genomic DNA. The amplicons spanned the V(D)J region and were long enough to cover the CDR3 and allow V and J genes to be identified. The amplicons were sequenced on an Illumina platform via the commercial immunoSEQ service. Primer bias and sequencing errors were corrected as previously described, and TCRAD and TCRB definitions were based on the IMGT database. Analysis of the repertoires was done with immunoSEQ Analyzer 3.0 and VDJTools and included basic statistics, V/J segment usage, diversity estimates, rarefaction and pairwise overlap. Diversity was estimated using the Chao1, ChaoE, Efron-Thisted, Shannon and inverse Simpson indices, and was also estimated on datasets down-sampled to the size of the smallest sample. Repertoire overlap used strict matching of CDR3 nucleotide sequence, V gene and J gene, with Jaccard-based multidimensional scaling clustering. Thymus samples yielded on average around 810,000 unique TCRB clonotypes, compared with around 79,000 from blood samples.

The sequencing input was thymocytes. The rearrangement combines TRBV27 with TRBJ1-1, and 7 bases in between align with TRBD1. The clonotype was recovered from a girl under three years old with a congenital heart defect. Donor details come from another sample of the same person, matched by shared clones. The CDR3 reads as follows: CASSTGEVNTEAFF. The nucleotide sequence is TGTGCCAGCAGTACAGGGGAAGTGAACACTGAAGCTTTCTTT.